This record looks at one TCR beta chain sequence and its context. The antigen is unknown. The data derive from a study of identical twins. TCRdb redid the calling of the 5' RACE reads with MiXCR, one entry per CDR3 protein. The table shows 450,000 or so distinct CDR3 sequences, with roughly 24% occurring only once. Whole-study results and caveats: Partial confounding of zero-insertion analyses by invariant MAIT and iNKT cells was possible.

With 4 bases removed from V and 3 bases from J, the gap between germline ends came to 11 bases. There are 15 residues in the CDR3. Germline V gene data show CDR1 as KGHDR and CDR2 as SFDVKD. These data were also reused for a study on T cells expressing NK-cell markers.

The TCR was taken from a woman aged 18-29 years in good health. The source material was CD4+ T cells sorted from blood. This chain uses TRBV24-1 with TRBJ2-2; possibly TRBD2 for D (6 bases). CDR3 in amino acids: CATSETSGHTGELFF. For the CDR3, the DNA is TGTGCCACCAGTGAGACCAGCGGGCACACCGGGGAGCTGTTTTTT.